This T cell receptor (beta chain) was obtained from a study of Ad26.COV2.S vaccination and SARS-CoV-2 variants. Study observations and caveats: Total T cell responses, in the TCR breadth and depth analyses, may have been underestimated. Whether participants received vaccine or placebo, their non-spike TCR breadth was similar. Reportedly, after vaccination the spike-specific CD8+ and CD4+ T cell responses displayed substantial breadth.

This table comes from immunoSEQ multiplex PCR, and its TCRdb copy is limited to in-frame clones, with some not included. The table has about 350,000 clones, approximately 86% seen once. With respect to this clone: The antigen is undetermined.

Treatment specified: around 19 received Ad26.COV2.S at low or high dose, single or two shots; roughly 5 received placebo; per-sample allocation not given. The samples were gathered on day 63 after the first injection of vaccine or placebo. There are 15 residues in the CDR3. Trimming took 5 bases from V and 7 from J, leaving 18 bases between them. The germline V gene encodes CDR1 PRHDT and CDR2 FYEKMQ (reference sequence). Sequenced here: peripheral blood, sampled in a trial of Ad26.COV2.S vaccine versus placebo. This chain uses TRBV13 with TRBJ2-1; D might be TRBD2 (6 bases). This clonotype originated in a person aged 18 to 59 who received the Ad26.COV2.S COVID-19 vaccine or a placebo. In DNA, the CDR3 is TGTGCCAGCAGCCCACGGGACTTAAACCGGAATGAGCAGTTCTTC. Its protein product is CASSPRDLNRNEQFF.